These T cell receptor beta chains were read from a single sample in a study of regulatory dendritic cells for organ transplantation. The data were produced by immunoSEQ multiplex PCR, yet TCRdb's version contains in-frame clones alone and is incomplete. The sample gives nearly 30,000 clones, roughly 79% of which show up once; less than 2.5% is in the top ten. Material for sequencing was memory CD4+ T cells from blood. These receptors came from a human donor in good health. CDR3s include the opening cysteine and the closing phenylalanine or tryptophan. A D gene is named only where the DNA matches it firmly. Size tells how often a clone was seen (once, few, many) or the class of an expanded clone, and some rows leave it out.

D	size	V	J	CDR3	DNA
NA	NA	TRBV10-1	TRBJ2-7	CAFPGVPRYEQYF	TGCGCCTTCCCTGGGGTCCCCCGCTACGAGCAGTACTTC
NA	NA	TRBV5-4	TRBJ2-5	CASSRSEGYQETQYF	TGTGCCAGCAGCCGTAGCGAGGGGTACCAAGAGACCCAGTACTTC
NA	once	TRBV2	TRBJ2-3	CASRHARGDTTDTQYF	TGTGCCAGCAGGCACGCTAGGGGGGACACCACAGATACGCAGTATTTT
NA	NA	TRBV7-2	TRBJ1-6	CASSLMHGNNSPLHF	TGTGCCAGCAGCTTAATGCACGGAAATAATTCACCCCTCCACTTT
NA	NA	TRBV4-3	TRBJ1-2	CASQGSYGYTF	TGCGCCAGCCAGGGTTCCTATGGCTACACCTTC
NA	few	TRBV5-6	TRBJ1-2	CASSFFSRGVKTYGYTF	TGTGCCAGCAGCTTTTTTTCTCGAGGGGTCAAGACCTATGGCTACACCTTC
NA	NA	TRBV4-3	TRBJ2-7	CASSQEVGDGYSYEQYF	TGCGCCAGCAGCCAAGAGGTCGGGGACGGATACTCCTACGAGCAGTACTTC
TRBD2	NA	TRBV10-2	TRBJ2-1	CASGATSGGVQFF	TGCGCCAGCGGAGCGACTAGCGGGGGGGTTCAGTTCTTC
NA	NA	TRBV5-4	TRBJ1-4	CASSSSGGNYEKLFF	TGTGCCAGCAGTTCGTCGGGGGGGAATTACGAAAAACTGTTTTTT
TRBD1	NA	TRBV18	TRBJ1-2	CASSNPQGAGYTF	TGTGCCAGCTCTAATCCCCAGGGGGCTGGCTACACCTTC
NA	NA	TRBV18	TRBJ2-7	CASSPPGTALYEQYF	TGTGCCAGCTCACCGCCCGGGACTGCTCTCTACGAGCAGTACTTC
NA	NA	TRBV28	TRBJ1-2	CASTLQGSNYGYTF	TGTGCCAGCACCCTCCAGGGATCTAACTATGGCTACACCTTC
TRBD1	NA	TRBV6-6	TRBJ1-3	CASRQGARGNTIYF	TGTGCCAGCAGGCAGGGGGCAAGAGGAAACACCATATATTTT
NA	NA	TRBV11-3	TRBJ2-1	CASSLSVAYEQFF	TGTGCCAGCAGCTTATCTGTAGCTTATGAGCAGTTCTTC
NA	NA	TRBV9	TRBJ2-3	CASSVHTGNTQYF	TGTGCCAGCAGCGTCCACACCGGGAATACGCAGTATTTT
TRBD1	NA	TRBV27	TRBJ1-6	CASSFGAPGQGDSPLHF	TGTGCCAGCAGTTTTGGGGCCCCCGGACAGGGGGATTCACCCCTCCACTTT
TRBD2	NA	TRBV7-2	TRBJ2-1	CASSLVGGSSYNEQFF	TGTGCCAGCAGCTTAGTTGGCGGGAGCTCCTACAATGAGCAGTTCTTC
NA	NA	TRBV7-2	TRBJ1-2	CASSLRAGAYGGYTF	TGTGCCAGCAGCCTCCGTGCCGGGGCCTACGGGGGCTACACCTTC
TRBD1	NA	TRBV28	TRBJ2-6	CASSSDRGYLHSGANVLTF	TGTGCCAGCAGTTCGGACAGGGGGTACCTTCACTCTGGGGCCAACGTCCTGACTTTC
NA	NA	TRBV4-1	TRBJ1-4	CASSPDPPTQGEKLFF	TGCGCCAGCAGCCCCGACCCCCCAACACAAGGCGAAAAACTGTTTTTT
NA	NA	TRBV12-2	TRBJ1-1	CASRYTGKLGEAFF	TGTGCAAGTCGCTATACAGGGAAGTTGGGTGAAGCTTTCTTT
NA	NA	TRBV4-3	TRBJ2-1	CASSQELADESSYNEQFF	TGCGCCAGCAGCCAAGAATTAGCGGACGAAAGCTCCTACAATGAGCAGTTCTTC
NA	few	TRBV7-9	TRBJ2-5	CASSLAGAAGETQYF	TGTGCCAGCAGCTTAGCTGGGGCGGCAGGAGAGACCCAGTACTTC
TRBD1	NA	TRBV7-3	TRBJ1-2	CASSLNRDSLSYTF	TGTGCCAGCAGCTTAAATAGGGACAGCCTTAGCTACACCTTC
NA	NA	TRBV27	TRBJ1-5	CASSLQDSNQPQHF	TGTGCCAGCAGTCTACAGGATAGCAATCAGCCCCAGCATTTT
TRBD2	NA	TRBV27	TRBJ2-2	CASSIAGAFPGELFF	TGTGCCAGCAGCATAGCGGGAGCTTTCCCCGGGGAGCTGTTTTTT
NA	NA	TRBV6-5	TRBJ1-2	CASSYSGGIYGYTF	TGTGCCAGCAGTTACTCGGGCGGAATCTATGGCTACACCTTC
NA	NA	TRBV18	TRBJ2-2	CASSPYPLDNTGELFF	TGTGCCAGCTCACCCTACCCCCTTGACAACACCGGGGAGCTGTTTTTT
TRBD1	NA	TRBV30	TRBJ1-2	CAWALGQGHWGYTF	TGTGCCTGGGCCCTGGGACAGGGGCATTGGGGCTACACCTTC
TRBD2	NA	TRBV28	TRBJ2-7	CASSPGTSLYEQYF	TGTGCCAGCAGTCCCGGGACTAGTCTCTACGAGCAGTACTTC
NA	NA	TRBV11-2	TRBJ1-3	CASSLVFGAAGNTIYF	TGTGCCAGCAGCTTAGTGTTCGGGGCGGCAGGAAACACCATATATTTT
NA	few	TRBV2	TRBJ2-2	CATRPFLNTGELFF	TGTGCCACCCGCCCCTTCTTGAACACCGGGGAGCTGTTTTTT
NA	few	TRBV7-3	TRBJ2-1	CASSLSPGWENEQFF	TGTGCCAGCAGCTTATCGCCAGGGTGGGAAAATGAGCAGTTCTTC
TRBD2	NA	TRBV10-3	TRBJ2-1	CAIRRLAKNNEQFF	TGTGCCATTAGGCGACTAGCCAAAAACAATGAGCAGTTCTTC
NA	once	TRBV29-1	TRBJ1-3	CSVVLWTANSGNTIYF	TGCAGCGTCGTACTGTGGACAGCGAACTCTGGAAACACCATATATTTT
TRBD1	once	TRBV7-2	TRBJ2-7	CASSLDRGQEQYF	TGTGCCAGCAGCCTTGACAGGGGGCAAGAGCAGTACTTC
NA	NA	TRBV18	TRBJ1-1	CASSTGGQSYTEAFF	TGTGCCAGCTCAACCGGGGGGCAATCGTACACTGAAGCTTTCTTT
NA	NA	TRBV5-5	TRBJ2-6	CASSFRQGGSGANVLTF	TGTGCCAGCAGCTTCAGACAGGGAGGCTCTGGGGCCAACGTCCTGACTTTC
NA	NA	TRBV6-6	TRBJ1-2	CASSIDSLYGYTF	TGTGCCAGCAGCATAGACAGCCTCTATGGCTACACCTTC
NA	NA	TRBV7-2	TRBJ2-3	CASSLEYLSTDTQYF	TGTGCCAGCAGCTTAGAATACCTAAGCACAGATACGCAGTATTTT
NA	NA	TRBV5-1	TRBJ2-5	CASSPRPRPQTSQETQYF	TGCGCCAGCAGCCCCCGTCCCAGGCCCCAGACCTCCCAAGAGACCCAGTACTTC
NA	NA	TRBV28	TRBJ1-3	CASRRQILSGNTIYF	TGTGCCAGCAGACGACAGATACTCTCTGGAAACACCATATATTTT
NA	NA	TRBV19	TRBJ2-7	CASSTRVGYEQYF	TGTGCCAGTAGTACAAGGGTTGGTTACGAGCAGTACTTC
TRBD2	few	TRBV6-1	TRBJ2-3	CASSELAGGPDTQYF	TGTGCCAGCAGTGAACTAGCGGGGGGGCCAGATACGCAGTATTTT
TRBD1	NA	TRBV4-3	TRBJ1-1	CASSQDQGGPTEAFF	TGCGCCAGCAGCCAAGACCAGGGGGGACCCACTGAAGCTTTCTTT
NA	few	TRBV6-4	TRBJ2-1	CASSDGSSYNEQFF	TGTGCCAGCAGTGACGGCAGCTCCTACAATGAGCAGTTCTTC
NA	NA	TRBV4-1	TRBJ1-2	CASSQAGLNTYGYTF	TGCGCCAGCAGCCAGGCGGGACTGAATACTTATGGCTACACCTTC
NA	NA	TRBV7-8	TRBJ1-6	CASSMRARAGGNSPLHF	TGTGCCAGCAGCATGCGCGCCAGGGCGGGAGGGAATTCACCCCTCCACTTT
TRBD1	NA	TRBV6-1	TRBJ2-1	CASSEALLGTGRDEQFF	TGTGCCAGCAGTGAAGCGCTTCTGGGGACAGGGAGGGATGAGCAGTTCTTC